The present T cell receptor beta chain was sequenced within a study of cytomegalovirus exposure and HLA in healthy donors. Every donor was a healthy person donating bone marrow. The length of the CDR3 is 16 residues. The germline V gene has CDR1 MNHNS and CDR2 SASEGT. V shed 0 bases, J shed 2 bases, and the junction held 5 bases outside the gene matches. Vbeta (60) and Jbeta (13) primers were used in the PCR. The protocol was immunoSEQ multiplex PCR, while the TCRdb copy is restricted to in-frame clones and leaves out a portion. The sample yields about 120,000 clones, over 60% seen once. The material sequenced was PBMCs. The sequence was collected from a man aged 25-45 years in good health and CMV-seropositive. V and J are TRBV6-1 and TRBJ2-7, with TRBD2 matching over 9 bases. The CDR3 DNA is TGTGCCAGCAGTGAAGCGCTACGCGGGGGGGCCTACGAGCAGTACTTC. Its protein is CASSEALRGGAYEQYF.